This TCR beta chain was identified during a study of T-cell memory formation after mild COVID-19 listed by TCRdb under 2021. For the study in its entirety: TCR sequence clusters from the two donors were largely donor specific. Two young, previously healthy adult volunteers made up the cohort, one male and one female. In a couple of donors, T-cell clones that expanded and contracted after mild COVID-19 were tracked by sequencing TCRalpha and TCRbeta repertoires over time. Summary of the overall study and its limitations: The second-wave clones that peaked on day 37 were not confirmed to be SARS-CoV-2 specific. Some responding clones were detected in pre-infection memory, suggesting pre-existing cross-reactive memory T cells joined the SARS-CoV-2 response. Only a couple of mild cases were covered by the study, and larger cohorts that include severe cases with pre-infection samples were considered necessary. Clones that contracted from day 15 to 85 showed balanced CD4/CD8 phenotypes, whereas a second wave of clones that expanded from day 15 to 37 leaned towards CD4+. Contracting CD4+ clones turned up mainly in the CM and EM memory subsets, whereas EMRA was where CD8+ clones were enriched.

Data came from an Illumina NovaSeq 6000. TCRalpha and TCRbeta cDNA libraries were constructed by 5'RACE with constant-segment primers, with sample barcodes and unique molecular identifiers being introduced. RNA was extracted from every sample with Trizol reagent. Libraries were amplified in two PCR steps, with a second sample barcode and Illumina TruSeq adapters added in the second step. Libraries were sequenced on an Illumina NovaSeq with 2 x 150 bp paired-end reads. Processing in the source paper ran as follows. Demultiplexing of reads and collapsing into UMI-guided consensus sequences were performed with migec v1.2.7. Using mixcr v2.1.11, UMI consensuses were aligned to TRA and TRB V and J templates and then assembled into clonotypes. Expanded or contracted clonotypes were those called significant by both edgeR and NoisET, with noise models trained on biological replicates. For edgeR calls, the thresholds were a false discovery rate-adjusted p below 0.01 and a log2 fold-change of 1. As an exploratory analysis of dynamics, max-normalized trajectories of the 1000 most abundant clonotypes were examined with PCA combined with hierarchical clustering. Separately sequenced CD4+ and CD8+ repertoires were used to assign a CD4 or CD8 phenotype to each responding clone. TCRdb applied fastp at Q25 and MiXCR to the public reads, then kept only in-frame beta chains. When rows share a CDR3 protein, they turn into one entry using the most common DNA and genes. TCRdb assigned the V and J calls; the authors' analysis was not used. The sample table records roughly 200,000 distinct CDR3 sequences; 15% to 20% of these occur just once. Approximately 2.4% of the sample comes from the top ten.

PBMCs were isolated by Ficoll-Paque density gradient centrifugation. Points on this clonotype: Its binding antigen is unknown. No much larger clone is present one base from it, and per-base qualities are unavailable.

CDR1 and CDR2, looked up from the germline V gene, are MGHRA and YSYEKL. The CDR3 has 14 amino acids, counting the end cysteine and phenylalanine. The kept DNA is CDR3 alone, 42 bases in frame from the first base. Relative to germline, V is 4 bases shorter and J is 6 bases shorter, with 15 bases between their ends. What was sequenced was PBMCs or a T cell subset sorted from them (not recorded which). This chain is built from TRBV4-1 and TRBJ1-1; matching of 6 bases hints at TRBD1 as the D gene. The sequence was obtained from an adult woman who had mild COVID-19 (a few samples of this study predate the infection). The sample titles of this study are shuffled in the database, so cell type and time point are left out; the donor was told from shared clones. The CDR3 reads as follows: CASSRNAGVPEAFF. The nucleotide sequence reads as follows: TGCGCCAGCAGCCGGAATGCAGGGGTGCCTGAAGCTTTCTTT.